This paragraph reports one T cell receptor (beta chain). In its sample, this clone was seen once. No antigen is known for it. One base away there is no much larger clone; base qualities are not given. Collaborating institutions collected whole blood in K2EDTA tubes following their own protocols. Collaborator samples were shipped for TCRbeta analysis as frozen whole blood, isolated PBMCs, or DNA extracted from either sample type. TCRbeta CDR3 regions were amplified from genomic DNA by means of the immunoSEQ Assay, a bias-controlled multiplex PCR. The paper's processing steps were these. Within the assay, amplification of reference gene primers was used to estimate how many nucleated cells each sample contained. To quantify the absolute abundance of each unique TCRbeta CDR3 rearrangement, sequence reads were collapsed and filtered. For each sample, productive Simpson clonality was calculated as the square root of Simpson's diversity index across productive rearrangements. TCRdb mirrors the immuneACCESS table, restricted to in-frame sequences. Some clones are absent from its copies; in checked studies, under half trace to an unresolved V gene, and the reason for the others is unknown. The V and J calls and clone size were taken over from that table, and D and trimming were inferred from the DNA. The sample table holds around 50,000 clones, of which about 83% were seen once. Together, the top ten hold about 15% of the sample.

These data belong to a study of blood T cell repertoires in COVID-19 (dated by TCRdb to 2020 to 2021). Looking at the study overall: Samples covering the acute and convalescent phases of COVID-19 were provided by collaborators in the United States, Italy and Spain. The material from the prospective study consisted of cDNA or gDNA derived from T cells, B-cell-depleted T cells, or PBMCs. The dataset comprised deeply sampled blood TCRbeta repertoires from subjects exposed to, actively infected with, or recovered from COVID-19. The repertoires were made available in a free public database intended to serve as a resource for research on the immune response to SARS-CoV-2. The samples were drawn from the first 160 participants of the ongoing ImmuneRACE study and from 1,254 subjects provided by 6 global collaborators. A de-identified subject ID, COVID-19 status, age in years and sex were almost always included in the sample metadata. Where available, HLA class I and class II types were obtained from metadata supplied by the sample provider rather than from assay-based typing.

What the research found in general, with its limitations: How much clinical and demographic metadata was included differed by source and by participant, and the metadata was provided uncurated.

From V the trimming removes 5 bases and from J it removes 2 bases, while the gene matches leave 4 bases of the junction unaccounted for. The CDR3 contains 14 residues, cysteine and phenylalanine counted. Only the CDR3 DNA stays, 42 bases, in frame from base 1. The CDR1 and CDR2 encoded by the germline V gene (reference sequence) are SGHAT and FQDESV. This receptor was taken from a human donor in a cohort sampled during active COVID-19. The rearranged chain carries TRBV11-1 and TRBJ1-2; 8 junctional bases match TRBD1. The source material was peripheral blood. The DNA sequence is TGTGCCAGCAGCGCCCGGACAGGGAACTATGGCTACACCTTC. Its translation is CASSARTGNYGYTF.